Below, one T cell receptor beta chain is given with its context. The antigen is unknown. The record originates from a study of STAT3 mutations in large granular lymphocyte leukemia. In the study overall: Canonical activating STAT3 mutations were detected in roughly half of the longitudinally sequenced T-LGLL patients. Immunosuppressive therapy was given to more than half of T-LGLL patients.

Germline V gene lookup returns CDR1 SGHRS and CDR2 YFSETQ. V was pared by 0 bases and J by 5 bases, with 11 bases between. This CDR3 has 14 residues. Sequenced by immunoSEQ multiplex PCR; TCRdb stores in-frame clones only, minus some. The sample lists approximately 1,500 clones; 54% were seen once. Study results and caveats: No sample exists from the first appearance of each clone. At least one immunodominant TCR beta clonotype appeared in every T-cell large granular lymphocyte leukemia patient. In about 30% of the 18 patients, new TCR clonotypes emerged after therapy.

This clonotype was obtained from a man aged 55 to 69 with T-cell large granular lymphocyte leukemia. Some clones in this sample may be carry-over from other donors' samples. The rearrangement uses TRBV5-1 and TRBJ2-5; D might be TRBD1 or TRBD2, each matching 5 bases. Material for sequencing was peripheral blood mononuclear cells. The CDR3 DNA follows: TGCGCCAGCAGCTTGGGAGGGGCATGGGAGACCCAGTACTTC. Residues: CASSLGGAWETQYF.